The 18 T cell receptor beta chains given below trace back to one sample, sequenced in a study of vaccination effects on CD4 cells after COVID-19. TCRdb's table, derived via immunoSEQ multiplex PCR, lists solely in-frame clones and lacks some. The data hold about 70,000 clones, with about four fifths observed a single time. Antigen specificity for these receptors is unknown. Viral peptide pools were used in the ViraFEST assay to expand antigen-specific CD4+ T cells, and sequencing came afterward. CD4+ T cell isolation took place after 10 days of culture. Each vaccine recipient was nucleocapsid antibody negative and had no prior SARS-CoV-2 infection. This specimen was CD4+ T cells from PBMCs cultured with SARS-CoV-2 spike peptides, taken before COVID-19 vaccination. These receptors all stem from a human donor who received a COVID-19 vaccine.

This clone was observed once. The identical CDR3 is also encoded by other nucleotide sequences in the sample. The V gene is TRBV7-2, the J gene TRBJ2-1, with D perhaps given as TRBD1 or TRBD2 (5 bases each). The CDR3 covers 14 residues. With 5 bases removed from V and 15 bases from J, the gap between germline ends came to 23 bases. The germline gives CDR1 SGHTA, CDR2 FQGNSA. For the CDR3, the DNA is TGTGCCAGCAGCCGTCCCGGGACGGGGCACGGAGGGTTCTTC. Its protein is CASSRPGTGHGGFF.

This chain joins TRBV24-1 and TRBJ1-1; possibly TRBD1 for D (5 bases). The V gene's germline CDR1 is KGHDR and CDR2 SFDVKD. Trimming took 0 bases from V and 3 from J, leaving 10 bases between them. This CDR3 spans 15 amino acids. The CDR3 spells CATSDLWGRDTEAFF. The CDR3 nucleotides are TGTGCCACCAGTGATTTGTGGGGCAGGGACACTGAAGCTTTCTTT.

This rearrangement joins TRBV5-1 to TRBJ1-4, with unresolved D. Trimming left V 1 base short and J 2 bases short, with 15 bases between. Germline CDR1 is SGHRS and CDR2 is YFSETQ. CDR3 length equals 17 residues. This CDR3 is CASSLSGSFITNEKLFF. CDR3 coding DNA: TGCGCCAGCAGCTTGTCGGGCAGCTTCATCACTAATGAAAAACTGTTTTTT.

This clone came up once. This chain joins TRBV6-4 and TRBJ1-1, with TRBD1 matching 9 bases. This CDR3 comprises 20 residues. The germline CDR1 and CDR2 sequences are MRHNA and SNTAGT. With 0 bases clipped from V and 7 bases from J, the junction kept 21 bases outside the gene matches. The CDR3 here is CASSDSRMRKDRGKINEAFF. DNA for the CDR3: TGTGCCAGCAGTGACTCGCGCATGCGAAAGGACAGGGGTAAAATAAATGAAGCTTTCTTT.

The J gene is TRBJ1-1, the V gene TRBV29-1; D ambiguous. Trimming removed 3 bases at V and 1 base at J, with 9 bases between. Germline CDR1 is SQVTM and CDR2 is ANQGSEA. The CDR3 runs to 13 residues. CDR3 nucleotides: TGCAGCGTTGACAATGTTGCGAACACTGAAGCTTTCTTT. This encodes CSVDNVANTEAFF.

The rearrangement links TRBV19 to TRBJ2-3, with TRBD2 matching 11 bases. Trimming removed 1 base from V and 4 bases from J; junction bases left unmatched: 4. CDR3 length equals 16 residues. The germline CDR1 and CDR2 sequences are LNHDA and SQIVND (reference sequence). In DNA form, the CDR3 reads TGTGCCAGTAGTATAGGTAGCGGGGGGGAGGCAGATACGCAGTATTTT. Protein: CASSIGSGGEADTQYF.

This chain links TRBV27 with TRBJ2-3, with 7 positions matching TRBD1. The CDR3 has 15 amino acids. V shed 6 bases and J 4 bases; nucleotides not matched to a gene: 10. Per germline, CDR1 MNHEY and CDR2 SMNVEV (reference sequence). The CDR3 nucleotides read TGTGCCAGCAGCACCAGGGGGACCCCACCAGATACGCAGTATTTT. Translated, it gives CASSTRGTPPDTQYF.

This clone appeared once. The chain couples TRBV4-1 to TRBJ2-5; 8 nucleotides line up with TRBD1. V shed 2 bases and J 5 bases; nucleotides not matched to a gene: 7. This CDR3 is built from 15 residues. Germline CDR1 and CDR2: MGHRA and YSYEKL. The CDR3 nucleotides read TGCGCCAGCAGCCAATTCCCAGGGGGCTCGGAGACCCAGTACTTC. Protein: CASSQFPGGSETQYF.

The chain is built from TRBV6-1 and TRBJ2-7; the match to TRBD1 covers 8 bases. This CDR3 region has 15 residues. CDR1 and CDR2 from the germline V gene are MNHNS and SASEGT. The CDR3 DNA is TGTGCCAGCAGGGAAGGACAGGGTGGCTCCTACGAGCAGTACGTC. Translating it yields CASREGQGGSYEQYV.

The chain has TRBV5-4 and TRBJ1-3; D is unclear. This CDR3 is 15 amino acids long. The germline V gene encodes CDR1 SGHNT and CDR2 YYREEE (reference sequence). The V gene lost 2 bases and the J gene lost 0 bases, with 9 bases spanning the gap. In DNA form, the CDR3 reads TGTGCCAGCAGCTTCGACGGATTCTCTGGAAACACCATATATTTT. It codes for CASSFDGFSGNTIYF. Supplemented by reference TRBV5-4 and TRBJ1-3, the full variable domain reads ETGVTQSPTHLIKTRGQQVTLRCSSQSGHNTVSWYQQALGQGPQFIFQYYREEENGRGNFPPRFSGLQFPNYSSELNVNALELDDSALYLCASSFDGFSGNTIYFGEGSWLTVV.

The rearrangement uses TRBV12-3 or TRBV12-4 and TRBJ1-1; D may be TRBD1 (5 bases). The V end lost 10 bases, the J end lost 5 bases, and 11 bases lay between the germline ends. This CDR3 comprises 11 residues. As DNA, the CDR3 is TGTGCCATCTATCGGGGGACTGAAGCTTTCTTT. Translation: CAIYRGTEAFF.

A single count supports this clone. CDR3 coding DNA: TGTGCCAGCTCACCCGGGACAGTCCCCTTCCAGTACGTC. Its protein is CASSPGTVPFQYV. The V and J genes are TRBV18 and TRBJ2-7, with 7 bases fitting TRBD1. V shed 3 bases and J 10 bases; nucleotides not matched to a gene: 9. The CDR3 covers 13 residues. Germline CDR1 reads KGHSH; CDR2 reads LQKENI.

The CDR3 coding sequence is TGCGCCAGCAGCCAAGATCGCGCCTCCTCCAGATACAATCAGCCCCAGCATTTT. It translates to CASSQDRASSRYNQPQHF. This chain links TRBV4-1 with TRBJ1-5; D unresolved. The germline V gene has CDR1 MGHRA and CDR2 YSYEKL. The ends were cut back, 0 bases at V and 3 bases at J, with 18 bases in the middle. The CDR3 runs 18 residues.

V is TRBV5-1 and J is TRBJ1-2; D possibly corresponds to TRBD1 (5 bases). Trimming left V 4 bases short and J 2 bases short, with 9 bases between. The CDR3 loop spans 13 amino acids. Germline CDR1 is SGHRS and CDR2 is YFSETQ. The CDR3 loop reads CASSQDTNYGYTF. The CDR3 DNA sequence: TGCGCCAGCAGCCAGGACACGAACTATGGCTACACCTTC. The complete variable domain, with remaining parts taken from reference TRBV5-1 and TRBJ1-2, reads KAGVTQTPRYLIKTRGQQVTLSCSPISGHRSVSWYQQTPGQGLQFLFEYFSETQRNKGNFPGRFSGRQFSNSRSEMNVSTLELGDSALYLCASSQDTNYGYTFGSGTRLTVV.

The chain recombines TRBV6-4 with TRBJ2-7, with a tentative D call TRBD1 (6 bases). Trimming removed 7 bases from V and 4 bases from J, with 14 bases in between. Per the germline V gene, CDR1 is MRHNA and CDR2 is SNTAGT. The CDR3 extends over 13 amino acids. The CDR3 nucleotides are TGTGCCAGCACGCCGAAAAGGGGGTACGAGCAGTACGTC. Translation gives CASTPKRGYEQYV.

This chain uses TRBV6-1 with TRBJ2-4; D not certain. The CDR3 is made up of 16 amino acids. Germline loops: CDR1 MNHNS, CDR2 SASEGT. Trimming pared 0 bases from V and 1 base from J, leaving 10 bases between. The CDR3 DNA follows: TGTGCCAGCAGTGAAGCGCCAGTCGGCGCCAAAAACATTCAGTACTTC. It translates to CASSEAPVGAKNIQYF.

The gene calls are TRBV18 and TRBJ2-3; perhaps TRBD2 as D (5 bases). The CDR3 length is 13 residues. CDR1 and CDR2 (germline): KGHSH, LQKENI. The V end lost 6 bases, the J end lost 6 bases, and 13 bases lay between the germline ends. As DNA, the CDR3 is TGTGCCAGCTCCCCTAGCTCAGACGATACGCAGTATTTT. Translated, it gives CASSPSSDDTQYF.

In its sample, this clone was seen once. The rearrangement joins TRBV28 to TRBJ1-2, with 7 bases that match TRBD1. CDR1 is MDHEN, CDR2 SYDVKM, per germline. The CDR3 has 12 residues. V shed 4 bases and J 4 bases; nucleotides not matched to a gene: 0. CDR3 DNA: TGTGCCAGCAGTTGGACAGGCTATGGCTACACCTTC. Translated, it gives CASSWTGYGYTF.